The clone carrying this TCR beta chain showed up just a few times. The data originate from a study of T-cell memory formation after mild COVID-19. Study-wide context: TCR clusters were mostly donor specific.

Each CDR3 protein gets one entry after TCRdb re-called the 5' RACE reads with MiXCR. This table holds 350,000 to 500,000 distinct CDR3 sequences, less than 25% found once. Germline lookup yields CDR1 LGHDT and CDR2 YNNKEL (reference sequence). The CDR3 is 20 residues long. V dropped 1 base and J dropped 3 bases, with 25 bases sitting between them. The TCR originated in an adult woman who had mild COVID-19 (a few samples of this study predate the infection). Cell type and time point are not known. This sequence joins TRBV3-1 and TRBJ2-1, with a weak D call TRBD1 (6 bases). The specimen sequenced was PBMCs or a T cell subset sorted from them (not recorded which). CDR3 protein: CASSQGLGQSRGADYNEQFF. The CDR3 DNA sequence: TGTGCCAGCAGCCAAGGACTCGGACAAAGCAGGGGAGCAGACTACAATGAGCAGTTCTTC.